The 5 T cell receptor beta chains reported below all come from one sample, sequenced in a study of cytomegalovirus exposure and HLA in healthy donors. PCR used 60 Vbeta primers and 13 Jbeta primers. TCRdb's copy holds only in-frame clones and misses some; the assay was immunoSEQ multiplex PCR. The sample includes fewer than 90,000 clones, approximately 78% of them seen just once. Sequencing was done on a sample of PBMCs. These receptor sequences come from a male donor in good health and CMV-seropositive.

The chain combines TRBV4-2 with TRBJ2-7, with D uncertain. V was pared by 2 bases and J by 6 bases, with 14 bases between. Germline loops: CDR1 LGHNA, CDR2 YNFKEQ. CDR3 size: 14 residues. This CDR3 reads CASSQQGSLGEQYF. CDR3 coding DNA: TGTGCCAGCAGCCAACAAGGTAGCTTGGGCGAGCAGTACTTC.

The chain uses TRBV23-1 and TRBJ2-6; 8 positions match TRBD2. TRBV23-1 is recorded as an ORF, its role being uncertain. The ends lost 4 bases at V and 0 bases at J; junction bases unmatched: 11. The CDR3 is made up of 19 amino acids. The CDR3 DNA follows: TGCGCCAGCAGTCGAGCTAGACTAGCGAGCGTCTCTGGGGCCAACGTCCTGACTTTC. Protein: CASSRARLASVSGANVLTF.

The rearrangement links TRBV2 to TRBJ2-7; 7 bases agree with TRBD1. This CDR3 has 12 amino acids. Trimming at V came to 5 bases and at J to 6 bases, leaving 4 bases not matched to a gene. Germline V gives CDR1 SNHLY, CDR2 FYNNEI. CDR3 in DNA: TGTGCCAGCAGTACTGACAGGGTCGAGCAGTACTTC. It translates to CASSTDRVEQYF.

The rearrangement uses TRBV11-2 and TRBJ1-1, with 7 nucleotides matching TRBD1. Germline V gene data show CDR1 as SGHAT and CDR2 as FQNNGV. CDR3 length: 13 residues. V was clipped by 0 bases and J by 11 bases; unmatched bases: 6. As DNA, the CDR3 is TGTGCCAGCAGCTTAGAAAGGGGGCGTTTGGCTTTCTTT. It yields the protein CASSLERGRLAFF.

J is TRBJ2-7 and V is TRBV5-1; D is perhaps TRBD2 (5 bases). This CDR3 region has 16 residues. The germline gives CDR1 SGHRS, CDR2 YFSETQ. Between the trimmed V and J ends, which lost 0 bases and 3 bases, there was a span of 16 bases. In DNA form, the CDR3 reads TGCGCCAGCAGCTTGGGGGTCGGGAAAACCTTCTACGAGCAGTACTTC. It specifies CASSLGVGKTFYEQYF.